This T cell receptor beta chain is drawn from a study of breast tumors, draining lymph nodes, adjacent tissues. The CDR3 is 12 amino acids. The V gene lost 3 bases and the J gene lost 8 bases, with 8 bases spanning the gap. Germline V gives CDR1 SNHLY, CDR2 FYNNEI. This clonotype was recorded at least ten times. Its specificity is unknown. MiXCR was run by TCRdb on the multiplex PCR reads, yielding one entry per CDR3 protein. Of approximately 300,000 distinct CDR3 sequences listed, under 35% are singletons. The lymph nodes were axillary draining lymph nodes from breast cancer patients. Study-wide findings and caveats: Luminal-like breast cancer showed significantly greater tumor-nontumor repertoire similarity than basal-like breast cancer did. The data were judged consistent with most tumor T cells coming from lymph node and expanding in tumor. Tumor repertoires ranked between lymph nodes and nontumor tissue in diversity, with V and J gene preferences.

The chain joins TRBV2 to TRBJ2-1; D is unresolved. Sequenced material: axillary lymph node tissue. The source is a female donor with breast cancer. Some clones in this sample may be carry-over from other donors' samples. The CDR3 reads CASSDPKDEQFF. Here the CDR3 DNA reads TGTGCCAGCAGTGATCCGAAGGATGAGCAGTTCTTC. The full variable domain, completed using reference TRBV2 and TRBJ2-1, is EPEVTQTPSHQVTQMGQEVILRCVPISNHLYFYWYRQILGQKVEFLVSFYNNEISEKSEIFDDQFSVERPDGSNFTLKIRSTKLEDSAMYFCASSDPKDEQFFGPGTRLTVL.